This TCR beta chain was recovered during a study of T cells in localized non-small cell lung cancer. Assay: immunoSEQ multiplex PCR; the TCRdb copy retains only in-frame clones and omits some. The profile covers 20,000 to 25,000 clones, with around 84% appearing a single time and 2% to 3% taken by the ten largest. Losses at the gene ends were 1 base for V and 4 bases for J; bases not matched to a gene: 5. This CDR3 has 14 amino acids. Germline values: CDR1 SGHNT, CDR2 YYREEE (reference sequence). This clonotype originated in a man aged 40-75 years with stage I lung adenocarcinoma. The J gene is TRBJ2-7, the V gene TRBV5-4, with TRBD2 matching 7 bases. Material: peripheral blood, obtained before any cancer treatment. In DNA, the CDR3 is TGTGCCAGCAGCTTGACGGGAGGTACTTACGAGCAGTACTTC. Protein product: CASSLTGGTYEQYF.